These T cell receptor beta chains were read from a single sample in a study of blood T cell repertoires in COVID-19. Measured with immunoSEQ multiplex PCR; TCRdb has only the in-frame clones, and not every one. The sample has about 130,000 clones, approximately 84% seen once; the top ten hold approximately 18%. The material sequenced was peripheral blood. The receptors come from a woman aged 80 or older with acute or convalescent COVID-19. The CDR3 runs from the conserved cysteine through the conserved F or W. D genes are given only for firm matches. Size values are once, few and many counts, or a class for expanded clones, and some rows have none.

CDR3 DNA: TGTGCCAGCAGCTTTAGTCTCGGGACAGGGGCCTACGAGCAGTACTTC
CDR3 protein: CASSFSLGTGAYEQYF
V gene: TRBV11-2
J gene: TRBJ2-7
CDR3 length: 16
clone size: NA
D gene: TRBD1

CDR3 DNA: TGTGCCAGCAGCTTAACAGGGGGTGGAAACACCATATATTTT
CDR3 protein: CASSLTGGGNTIYF
V gene: TRBV5-6
J gene: TRBJ1-3
CDR3 length: 14
clone size: NA
D gene: TRBD1

CDR3 DNA: TGTGCCAGCAGTCCCGCTGGACAGGGATACTCTGGGGCCAACGTCCTGACTTTC
CDR3 protein: CASSPAGQGYSGANVLTF
V gene: TRBV6-6
J gene: TRBJ2-6
CDR3 length: 18
clone size: NA
D gene: TRBD1

CDR3 DNA: TGTGCCAGCAGCCCGGCAGGTTACGAGCAGTACTTC
CDR3 protein: CASSPAGYEQYF
V gene: TRBV7-9
J gene: TRBJ2-7
CDR3 length: 12
clone size: NA
D gene: NA

CDR3 DNA: TGTGCCAGCAGTGAAGCGGTCCCAAACGGGGCCCAGCATTTT
CDR3 protein: CASSEAVPNGAQHF
V gene: TRBV6-1
J gene: TRBJ1-5
CDR3 length: 14
clone size: NA
D gene: NA

CDR3 DNA: TGCGCCAGCAGTGTAGTCGGGGGAGGCGGGGAGCTGTTTTTT
CDR3 protein: CASSVVGGGGELFF
V gene: TRBV10-2
J gene: TRBJ2-2
CDR3 length: 14
clone size: once
D gene: NA

CDR3 DNA: TGTGCCAGCAGCCCCTACGGGACTAGCGTGAACACCGGGGAGCTGTTTTTT
CDR3 protein: CASSPYGTSVNTGELFF
V gene: TRBV11-2
J gene: TRBJ2-2
CDR3 length: 17
clone size: NA
D gene: TRBD2

CDR3 DNA: TGTGCCAGCAGCTTGGGTTCGGTGAACCGCTATGTCGGCTACACCTTC
CDR3 protein: CASSLGSVNRYVGYTF
V gene: TRBV5-6
J gene: TRBJ1-2
CDR3 length: 16
clone size: NA
D gene: NA

CDR3 DNA: TGTGCCTGGAGTCGAGCACAGGGTTACGAGCAGTACTTC
CDR3 protein: CAWSRAQGYEQYF
V gene: TRBV30
J gene: TRBJ2-7
CDR3 length: 13
clone size: few
D gene: NA

CDR3 DNA: TGTGCCAGCAGAACAGGGGGCCAGAACACCGGGGAGCTGTTTTTT
CDR3 protein: CASRTGGQNTGELFF
V gene: TRBV2
J gene: TRBJ2-2
CDR3 length: 15
clone size: NA
D gene: TRBD1

CDR3 DNA: TGTGCTAGTGGTTTGGCCCTGTCAGTGAACACTGAAGCTTTCTTT
CDR3 protein: CASGLALSVNTEAFF
V gene: TRBV12-5
J gene: TRBJ1-1
CDR3 length: 15
clone size: NA
D gene: NA

CDR3 DNA: TGTGCCAGCAGCCCTGCGGGACGGTTTAATGAAAAACTGTTTTTT
CDR3 protein: CASSPAGRFNEKLFF
V gene: TRBV5-6
J gene: TRBJ1-4
CDR3 length: 15
clone size: NA
D gene: NA

CDR3 DNA: TGTGCCAGCAGGCGTAGCGGGAGCTCCTACGAGCAGTACTTC
CDR3 protein: CASRRSGSSYEQYF
V gene: TRBV7-9
J gene: TRBJ2-7
CDR3 length: 14
clone size: NA
D gene: TRBD2

CDR3 DNA: TGTGCCAGCAGCTTGGGAGCCCGTTTGAATCAGCCCCAGCATTTT
CDR3 protein: CASSLGARLNQPQHF
V gene: TRBV5-8
J gene: TRBJ1-5
CDR3 length: 15
clone size: once
D gene: NA

CDR3 DNA: TGCAGCGTTGGGCAGGCCAATCAGCCCCAGCATTTT
CDR3 protein: CSVGQANQPQHF
V gene: TRBV29-1
J gene: TRBJ1-5
CDR3 length: 12
clone size: NA
D gene: NA

CDR3 DNA: TGTGCCAGCAGTGAGCAAGGGGTACTGAGGGGCTACACCTTC
CDR3 protein: CASSEQGVLRGYTF
V gene: TRBV2
J gene: TRBJ1-2
CDR3 length: 14
clone size: NA
D gene: NA

CDR3 DNA: TGTGCCAGCTCCACCACTGACATAGGGGCCAATTCACCCCTCCACTTT
CDR3 protein: CASSTTDIGANSPLHF
V gene: TRBV18
J gene: TRBJ1-6
CDR3 length: 16
clone size: NA
D gene: NA

CDR3 DNA: TGTGCCAGCAGCGTGACAGGATTCAATCAGCCCCAGCATTTT
CDR3 protein: CASSVTGFNQPQHF
V gene: TRBV5-6
J gene: TRBJ1-5
CDR3 length: 14
clone size: NA
D gene: NA

CDR3 DNA: TGTGCCAGCAGCTTAGGCCCCTCGACAGGAAATGGCTACACCTTC
CDR3 protein: CASSLGPSTGNGYTF
V gene: TRBV11-2
J gene: TRBJ1-2
CDR3 length: 15
clone size: NA
D gene: NA

CDR3 DNA: TGTGCCAGCAGACTCGGGGGGGTTAGCAATCAGCCCCAGCATTTT
CDR3 protein: CASRLGGVSNQPQHF
V gene: TRBV27
J gene: TRBJ1-5
CDR3 length: 15
clone size: NA
D gene: NA

CDR3 DNA: TGTGCCAGCACCTTGACAGGGGCTAGCAATCAGCCCCAGCATTTT
CDR3 protein: CASTLTGASNQPQHF
V gene: TRBV5-5
J gene: TRBJ1-5
CDR3 length: 15
clone size: NA
D gene: TRBD1

CDR3 DNA: TGTGCCAGCAGTACCGGACTAGCGGGGGGTACCGGGGAGCTGTTTTTT
CDR3 protein: CASSTGLAGGTGELFF
V gene: TRBV27
J gene: TRBJ2-2
CDR3 length: 16
clone size: NA
D gene: TRBD2

CDR3 DNA: TGTGCCAGCAGTCCACAGGGTCAGAGCACAGATACGCAGTATTTT
CDR3 protein: CASSPQGQSTDTQYF
V gene: TRBV6-4
J gene: TRBJ2-3
CDR3 length: 15
clone size: NA
D gene: NA

CDR3 DNA: TGCAGCGGTGTTGTAAGGAGTTTCTACAATGAGCAGTTCTTC
CDR3 protein: CSGVVRSFYNEQFF
V gene: TRBV29-1
J gene: TRBJ2-1
CDR3 length: 14
clone size: NA
D gene: NA

CDR3 DNA: TGTGCCACCAGCAGGCCCCCGGGAAAGGGAGAGACCCAGTACTTC
CDR3 protein: CATSRPPGKGETQYF
V gene: TRBV15
J gene: TRBJ2-5
CDR3 length: 15
clone size: NA
D gene: NA

CDR3 DNA: TGCGCCAGCAGCGGGTACGCGGGGGGGAGCACAGATACGCAGTATTTT
CDR3 protein: CASSGYAGGSTDTQYF
V gene: TRBV5-1
J gene: TRBJ2-3
CDR3 length: 16
clone size: NA
D gene: TRBD2

CDR3 DNA: TGTGCCACCGGGGGGGACGCCTCCTACAATGAGCAGTTCTTC
CDR3 protein: CATGGDASYNEQFF
V gene: TRBV6-5
J gene: TRBJ2-1
CDR3 length: 14
clone size: once
D gene: TRBD2

CDR3 DNA: TGTGCCAGCAGCTTAGTAGCAGGGGGAGACACTGAAGCTTTCTTT
CDR3 protein: CASSLVAGGDTEAFF
V gene: TRBV7-9
J gene: TRBJ1-1
CDR3 length: 15
clone size: NA
D gene: TRBD1

CDR3 DNA: TGTGCCAGTAGTATGGGACAGAGTTACACTGAAGCTTTCTTT
CDR3 protein: CASSMGQSYTEAFF
V gene: TRBV19
J gene: TRBJ1-1
CDR3 length: 14
clone size: NA
D gene: TRBD1

CDR3 DNA: TGTGCCAGCAGCGGACCGGGGGGGCTGAGGAATTCACCCCTCCACTTT
CDR3 protein: CASSGPGGLRNSPLHF
V gene: TRBV5-6
J gene: TRBJ1-6
CDR3 length: 16
clone size: NA
D gene: NA

CDR3 DNA: TGTGCCAGCTCACCAAGGCAGGGTGGCGAAAAACTGTTTTTT
CDR3 protein: CASSPRQGGEKLFF
V gene: TRBV18
J gene: TRBJ1-4
CDR3 length: 14
clone size: NA
D gene: NA

CDR3 DNA: TGTGCCTGGATCGGCGGGAGCTCCTACGAGCAGTACTTC
CDR3 protein: CAWIGGSSYEQYF
V gene: TRBV30
J gene: TRBJ2-7
CDR3 length: 13
clone size: NA
D gene: TRBD2

CDR3 DNA: TGCGCCAGCAGCCGGACAGGGAGGACTGAAGCTTTCTTT
CDR3 protein: CASSRTGRTEAFF
V gene: TRBV10-1
J gene: TRBJ1-1
CDR3 length: 13
clone size: NA
D gene: TRBD1

CDR3 DNA: TGCGCCAGCAGCGCCTCGACAGGGGGTCACTCACCCCTCCACTTT
CDR3 protein: CASSASTGGHSPLHF
V gene: TRBV5-1
J gene: TRBJ1-6
CDR3 length: 15
clone size: NA
D gene: TRBD1

CDR3 DNA: TGTGCCAGCAGGACAGGGTTGGGGCAGCCCCAGCATTTT
CDR3 protein: CASRTGLGQPQHF
V gene: TRBV2
J gene: TRBJ1-5
CDR3 length: 13
clone size: NA
D gene: TRBD1

CDR3 DNA: TGTGCCAGCAGCGGGACAGGTTCCTACAATGAGCAGTTCTTC
CDR3 protein: CASSGTGSYNEQFF
V gene: TRBV9
J gene: TRBJ2-1
CDR3 length: 14
clone size: many
D gene: TRBD1

CDR3 DNA: TGTGCCAGCAGCGTAGGGCGGGAGGGTCGGTACAATGAGCAGTTCTTC
CDR3 protein: CASSVGREGRYNEQFF
V gene: TRBV9
J gene: TRBJ2-1
CDR3 length: 16
clone size: NA
D gene: TRBD2

CDR3 DNA: TGCAGCGTTGGGGAAGCGGGAGGACCCTACAATGAGCAGTTCTTC
CDR3 protein: CSVGEAGGPYNEQFF
V gene: TRBV29-1
J gene: TRBJ2-1
CDR3 length: 15
clone size: once
D gene: TRBD2

CDR3 DNA: TGTGCTAGTGGCCCGGGGGGGCACCAAGAGACCCAGTACTTC
CDR3 protein: CASGPGGHQETQYF
V gene: TRBV12-5
J gene: TRBJ2-5
CDR3 length: 14
clone size: NA
D gene: TRBD2

CDR3 DNA: TGTGCCAGCAGTCGGAGGGGAGGGGATTCACCCCTCCACTTT
CDR3 protein: CASSRRGGDSPLHF
V gene: TRBV6-6
J gene: TRBJ1-6
CDR3 length: 14
clone size: NA
D gene: NA

CDR3 DNA: TGTGCCAGCTCACCAGAGGGACTAGCGGGAGGTAATGAGCAGTTCTTC
CDR3 protein: CASSPEGLAGGNEQFF
V gene: TRBV18
J gene: TRBJ2-1
CDR3 length: 16
clone size: NA
D gene: TRBD2

CDR3 DNA: TGCAGTGCTAGTAAAGAAGGGGTTGGGGAGACCCAGTACTTC
CDR3 protein: CSASKEGVGETQYF
V gene: TRBV20-1
J gene: TRBJ2-5
CDR3 length: 14
clone size: once
D gene: NA

CDR3 DNA: TGTGCCAGCAGTTTACTTCCCCTAGCGACAGGGGGGGAAAAACTGTTTTTT
CDR3 protein: CASSLLPLATGGEKLFF
V gene: TRBV27
J gene: TRBJ1-4
CDR3 length: 17
clone size: NA
D gene: TRBD1

CDR3 DNA: TGTGCCAGCAGCCAAGCCGGGACTAGCGGGATATCTGAGCAGTTCTTC
CDR3 protein: CASSQAGTSGISEQFF
V gene: TRBV3-1/TRBV3-2
J gene: TRBJ2-1
CDR3 length: 16
clone size: NA
D gene: TRBD2

CDR3 DNA: TGCAGCGTGGAGACTAGCGGGGCGCCCTACGAGCAGTACTTC
CDR3 protein: CSVETSGAPYEQYF
V gene: TRBV29-1
J gene: TRBJ2-7
CDR3 length: 14
clone size: NA
D gene: TRBD2

CDR3 DNA: TGCGCCAGCAGCGGACAGGGGGGAAAAAACGAGCAGTACTTC
CDR3 protein: CASSGQGGKNEQYF
V gene: TRBV5-1
J gene: TRBJ2-7
CDR3 length: 14
clone size: few
D gene: TRBD1